Below, 27 T cell receptor beta chains from the same sample are listed, as sequenced in a study of T-cell reconstitution after alpha-beta-depleted transplantation in children. Preparing the TCRbeta library involved the use of unique molecular identifiers. TCRdb reanalysed the PCR reads using MiXCR and keeps one entry per CDR3 protein. Among approximately 420,000 distinct CDR3 sequences listed, approximately 11% were seen once. The source material was PBMCs from the stem cell graft donor, sampled from the stem cell graft. The receptors shown here come from a human donor who donated a stem cell graft to a child with acute myeloid leukemia.

The chain uses TRBV12-3 or TRBV12-4 and TRBJ1-4; no definite D call. Trimming pared 3 bases from V and 5 bases from J, leaving 13 bases between. The CDR3 runs 15 residues. In DNA form, the CDR3 reads TGTGCCAGCAGTTTCTCATTCGGGATGAATGAAAAACTGTTTTTT. It yields the protein CASSFSFGMNEKLFF.

V gene TRBV11-2 combines with J gene TRBJ1-2; D uncertain. Trimming shortened V by 5 bases and J by 1 base, and 14 bases separated the two germline ends. This CDR3 has 15 residues. The germline CDR1 and CDR2 sequences are SGHAT and FQNNGV. The CDR3 is CASSGIKAYNYGYTF. In DNA form, the CDR3 reads TGTGCCAGCAGCGGTATTAAGGCTTATAACTATGGCTACACCTTC.

The sample holds many counts of this clonotype. The CDR3, as DNA: TGCGCCAGCAGCTTACTAGCGGGAGGGAGAGATACGCAGTATTTT. It yields the protein CASSLLAGGRDTQYF. The chain links TRBV5-1 to TRBJ2-3, with 13 bases that match TRBD2. Germline CDR1 is SGHRS and CDR2 is YFSETQ. J lost 5 bases, V lost 2 bases, and 2 bases had no gene match. This CDR3 has 15 amino acids.

This clonotype showed up many times. J is TRBJ2-3 and V is TRBV9, with D perhaps TRBD1 (5 bases). Germline assignment: CDR1 SGDLS and CDR2 YYNGEE. V was cut by 1 base and J by 6 bases, with 12 bases left in between. The CDR3 is 14 amino acids. CDR3 sequence: CASSVRQTDDTQYF. The CDR3 region has the DNA TGTGCCAGCAGCGTACGACAGACCGACGATACGCAGTATTTT.

This clonotype was observed at least ten times. The chain recombines TRBV20-1 with TRBJ1-4; D uncertain. The germline V gene encodes CDR1 DFQATT and CDR2 SNEGSKA (reference sequence). V was shortened by 0 bases and J by 6 bases, with 11 bases between the two germline ends. The CDR3 covers 14 residues. The CDR3 sequence: CSARDGDADEKLFF. In DNA form, the CDR3 reads TGCAGTGCTAGAGATGGGGATGCGGATGAAAAACTGTTTTTT.

This clonotype came up a few times. The rearrangement joins TRBV6-5 to TRBJ2-5; 9 bases agree with TRBD2. The ends lost 4 bases at V and 1 base at J; junction bases unmatched: 4. This CDR3 has 15 amino acids. CDR1 is MNHEY, CDR2 SVGAGI, per germline. The CDR3 spells CASSFGGGAQETQYF. The CDR3 coding sequence is TGTGCCAGCAGTTTCGGCGGGGGGGCCCAAGAGACCCAGTACTTC.

This clonotype was detected a few times. The chain recombines TRBV6-1 with TRBJ1-5; TRBD1 matches 7 bases. The V and J ends lost 7 bases and 3 bases, in that order; junction bases with no gene match: 6. The V gene's germline CDR1 is MNHNS and CDR2 SASEGT. This CDR3 region has 14 residues. CDR3 nucleotide sequence: TGTGCCAGCACCCTGGGACAGATCAATCAGCCCCAGCATTTT. Translating it yields CASTLGQINQPQHF.

This clonotype was counted at least ten times. V gene TRBV12-3 or TRBV12-4 combines with J gene TRBJ2-2, with D tentatively TRBD2 (6 bases). The CDR3 covers 15 residues. V lost 6 bases and J lost 2, with 13 bases in between. CDR3 region: CASRWGGINTGELFF. The CDR3 DNA reads as TGTGCCAGCAGGTGGGGAGGTATCAACACCGGGGAGCTGTTTTTT.

The rearrangement uses TRBV5-1 and TRBJ1-1; 7 bases are shared with TRBD1. CDR3 length equals 16 residues. Germline V CDR1 and CDR2: SGHRS, YFSETQ. The V and J ends lost 4 bases and 3 bases, in that order; junction bases with no gene match: 12. CDR3 region: CASSGGTAKVHTEAFF. CDR3 DNA sequence: TGCGCCAGCAGCGGCGGGACAGCGAAGGTTCACACTGAAGCTTTCTTT.

This clonotype has just a few counts. The J gene is TRBJ1-1, the V gene TRBV29-1; D perhaps matches TRBD1 (5 bases). The CDR3 is 12 amino acids. CDR1 and CDR2 from the germline V gene are SQVTM and ANQGSEA. V was cut by 4 bases and J by 4 bases, with 10 bases left in between. The CDR3 DNA reads as TGCAGCGTTGCAGGGTTTGTCACTGAAGCTTTCTTT. Protein sequence: CSVAGFVTEAFF. Drawing the rest from reference TRBV29-1 and TRBJ1-1, the complete variable domain is SAVISQKPSRDICQRGTSLTIQCQVDSQVTMMFWYRQQPGQSLTLIATANQGSEATYESGFVIDKFPISRPNLTFSTLTVSNMSPEDSSIYLCSVAGFVTEAFFGQGTRLTVV.

In DNA form, the CDR3 reads TGTGCCAGCAGTTTCGGTAGCGGAATCTCCTACGAGCAGTACGTC. Its protein product is CASSFGSGISYEQYV. This chain joins TRBV12-3 or TRBV12-4 and TRBJ2-7, with a possible D match to TRBD2 (6 bases). This CDR3 has 15 amino acids. The V end lost 3 bases, the J end lost 0 bases, and 12 bases lay between the germline ends.

This clonotype was detected only a few times. The gene calls are TRBV28 and TRBJ2-3; 12 bases map to TRBD2. The CDR3 has 21 amino acids. Germline V gene data show CDR1 as MDHEN and CDR2 as SYDVKM. Trimming took 8 bases from V and 0 from J; bases not matched to a gene: 21. The CDR3 DNA follows: TGTGCCAGCTGGGCCCTCCCCGGACTAGCGGGGATGTCTACTAGCACAGATACGCAGTATTTT. This translates into CASWALPGLAGMSTSTDTQYF.

In its sample, this clonotype was seen many times. The chain carries TRBV5-1 and TRBJ2-5; D is ambiguous. The CDR3 totals 13 residues. Between the trimmed V and J ends, which lost 6 bases and 1 base, there was a span of 10 bases. In germline, CDR1 is SGHRS, CDR2 YFSETQ. DNA of the CDR3: TGCGCCAGCAAATCGGCAATCCAAGAGACCCAGTACTTC. Protein: CASKSAIQETQYF.

Ten or more counts support this clonotype. This chain connects TRBV20-1 to TRBJ1-2; 8 bases align to TRBD1. This CDR3 is built from 16 residues. Trimming cost V 1 base and J 0 bases; bases outside gene matches: 7. Germline V gives CDR1 DFQATT, CDR2 SNEGSKA (reference sequence). CDR3 sequence (DNA): TGCAGTGCTAGAGTTTCGGACAGGGCCCCTAACTATGGCTACACCTTC. It yields the protein CSARVSDRAPNYGYTF.

This rearrangement joins TRBV7-2 to TRBJ2-7; maybe TRBD1 (6 bases). Trimming took off 1 base at V and 3 bases at J, with 13 bases between the two ends. This CDR3 is built from 15 residues. Germline assignment: CDR1 SGHTA and CDR2 FQGNSA. CDR3 loop: CASSLGPGQNYEQYV. CDR3 sequence (DNA): TGTGCCAGCAGCTTAGGTCCGGGACAAAACTACGAGCAGTACGTC.

As regards this clonotype: A read error may explain this, as a much larger clone is one base away. The chain joins TRBV7-8 to TRBJ1-5, with D possibly TRBD1 on 5 matching bases. Trimming removed 0 bases at V and 5 bases at J, with 11 bases between. Germline V lookup: CDR1 SGHVS, CDR2 FQNEAQ. The CDR3 loop spans 15 amino acids. CDR3 DNA: TGTGCCAGCAGCTTAGCGGCGACAGCTCATCAGCCCCAGCATTTT. Protein: CASSLAATAHQPQHF.

The rearrangement uses TRBV12-3 or TRBV12-4 and TRBJ2-7; tentatively, D is TRBD1 (7 bases). The CDR3 spans 13 residues. Deletions cut 7 bases from V and 6 bases from J, with 16 bases between. CDR3 sequence reads: CASTPRQGGEQYF. The DNA for the CDR3 is TGTGCCAGCACCCCCCGGCAGGGGGGCGAGCAGTACTTC.

This clonotype was detected only a few times. V is TRBV6-2 or TRBV6-3 and J is TRBJ2-7; 9 positions match TRBD1. There are 15 residues in the CDR3. V dropped 6 bases and J dropped 4; count of bases not matched to a gene: 10. The germline V gene encodes CDR1 MNHEY and CDR2 SVGEGT. The DNA of the CDR3 is TGTGCCAGCAGACCAACCGGAGACAGGGGGTACGAGCAGTACGTC. Translating it yields CASRPTGDRGYEQYV.

The rearrangement links TRBV6-2 or TRBV6-3 to TRBJ2-1, with 7 bases matching TRBD2. This CDR3 spans 17 amino acids. The V gene end was trimmed by 7 bases and the J gene end by 4 bases; junction bases not matched to a gene: 16. Per germline, CDR1 MNHEY and CDR2 SVGEGT. The chain's CDR3 is CASIPAAVAGAYNEQFF. The CDR3 DNA reads as TGTGCCAGCATACCAGCCGCGGTCGCGGGAGCTTACAATGAGCAGTTCTTC.

CDR3 coding DNA: TGTGCCAGCAGCTTTGAGTATATGAACACTGAAGCTTTCTTT. This sequence encodes CASSFEYMNTEAFF. The rearrangement joins TRBV5-5 to TRBJ1-1; D gene unclear. The germline gives CDR1 SGHKS, CDR2 YYEKEE (reference sequence). Trimming stripped 2 bases from V and 0 bases from J, with 8 bases between. This CDR3 comprises 14 residues.

This clonotype was seen ten or more times. The chain carries TRBV4-3 and TRBJ1-2; TRBD1 aligns across 9 bases. The CDR3 extends over 15 amino acids. V dropped 0 bases and J dropped 7; count of bases not matched to a gene: 6. Germline CDR1 is LGHNA and CDR2 is YSLEER. The CDR3 reads CASSQDLGQGFGYTF. As DNA, the CDR3 is TGCGCCAGCAGCCAAGACCTCGGACAGGGGTTTGGCTACACCTTC.

This clonotype showed up many times. The chain links TRBV7-8 to TRBJ2-3, with TRBD2 matching over 12 bases. After removal of 1 base from V and 5 bases from J, the junction contained 7 bases not matched to a gene. Germline CDR1 is SGHVS and CDR2 is FQNEAQ. This CDR3 comprises 17 residues. The CDR3 bases are TGTGCCAGCAGCTTAGTGGTGACTAGCGGGAGTAGAGATACGCAGTATTTT. Amino acid sequence: CASSLVVTSGSRDTQYF. Full variable domain (outside the CDR3, taken from reference TRBV7-8 and TRBJ2-3): GAGVSQSPRYKVAKRGQDVALRCDPISGHVSLFWYQQALGQGPEFLTYFQNEAQLDKSGLPSDRFFAERPEGSVSTLKIQRTQQEDSAVYLCASSLVVTSGSRDTQYFGPGTRLTVL.

The chain employs TRBV20-1 and TRBJ1-4; D unclear. Germline assignment: CDR1 DFQATT and CDR2 SNEGSKA (reference sequence). This CDR3 has 14 amino acids. Trimming pared 0 bases from V and 8 bases from J, leaving 13 bases between. The CDR3 is CSARDPRVGEKLFF. As DNA, the CDR3 is TGCAGTGCTAGAGATCCTAGGGTTGGGGAAAAACTGTTTTTT.

The chain couples TRBV2 to TRBJ2-3; D gene uncertain. The CDR3 totals 13 residues. The V gene lost 7 bases and the J gene lost 2 bases, with 10 bases spanning the gap. CDR1 is SNHLY and CDR2 is FYNNEI in the germline V gene. The CDR3 loop reads CASNFIATDTQYF. The CDR3 DNA follows: TGTGCCAGCAATTTTATCGCCACAGATACGCAGTATTTT.

This clonotype was counted between two and nine times. The rearrangement uses TRBV5-5 and TRBJ2-3; D may be TRBD1 (6 bases). Per the germline V gene, CDR1 is SGHKS and CDR2 is YYEKEE (reference sequence). With 0 bases removed from V and 6 bases from J, the gap between germline ends came to 17 bases. This CDR3 has 16 amino acids. The CDR3, as DNA: TGTGCCAGCAGCTTGGATCAGGGGTGGTTTTCGGATACGCAGTATTTT. Translation gives CASSLDQGWFSDTQYF.

This clonotype was counted between two and nine times. V usage is TRBV20-1 and J usage is TRBJ1-5, with D possibly TRBD1 on 5 matching bases. Germline V gene lookup returns CDR1 DFQATT and CDR2 SNEGSKA (reference sequence). This CDR3 has 12 residues. V lost 2 bases and J lost 6, with 8 bases in between. Written as DNA, the CDR3 is TGCAGTGCTAGACGGGGGGGTCAGCCCCAGCATTTT. The encoded protein is CSARRGGQPQHF.

This clonotype occurred many times. The chain has TRBV5-5 and TRBJ1-2, with D perhaps TRBD1 (6 bases). Between the trimmed V and J ends, which lost 4 bases and 8 bases, there was a span of 21 bases. The CDR3 spans 15 residues. The germline gives CDR1 SGHKS, CDR2 YYEKEE (reference sequence). The CDR3 DNA follows: TGTGCCAGCAGCGCGGACAGTTTGATTGTTCGGGGCTACACCTTC. This sequence encodes CASSADSLIVRGYTF.